This is a list of T cell receptor beta chains from one sample in a study of beta chain features in type 1 diabetes. The protocol was immunoSEQ multiplex PCR, while the TCRdb copy is restricted to in-frame clones and leaves out a portion. The sample comprises some 360,000 clones, over 8.5% of which are singletons, and around 0.66% rests with the top ten. Sequenced material: central memory CD4+ T cells from blood. These receptors were collected from a man between 25 and 39 years old with type 1 diabetes. CDR3s include the opening cysteine and the closing phenylalanine or tryptophan. The D gene is left open where the match is weak. A clone size is listed for some rows: how often the clone was seen (once, few, many), or a class if it is expanded.

cdr3_aa	cdr3_nt	d_call	clone_size	v_call	j_call
CAWDRDSTNEKLFF	TGTGCCTGGGACAGGGACTCAACTAATGAAAAACTGTTTTTT	TRBD1	.	TRBV30	TRBJ1-4
CASSLRDTWQPQHF	TGTGCCAGCAGCTTAAGGGACACATGGCAGCCCCAGCATTTT	.	few	TRBV7-2	TRBJ1-5
CASSTGYSGNTIYF	TGTGCCAGTAGTACAGGTTACTCTGGAAACACCATATATTTT	.	.	TRBV19	TRBJ1-3
CASSEFRDYEQYF	TGTGCCAGCAGTGAATTCAGGGACTACGAGCAGTACTTC	.	many	TRBV2	TRBJ2-7
CASSSGTSGRGNIQYF	TGTGCCAGCAGCTCCGGGACTAGCGGGAGAGGGAACATTCAGTACTTC	TRBD2	few	TRBV7-3	TRBJ2-4
CASSFPTSGAGELFF	TGTGCCAGCAGTTTCCCGACTAGCGGAGCCGGGGAGCTGTTTTTT	TRBD2	few	TRBV27	TRBJ2-2
CASSQAELLYNEQFF	TGTGCCAGCAGCCAAGCAGAACTCCTATACAATGAGCAGTTCTTC	.	many	TRBV14	TRBJ2-1
CASSRRLAPNEQFF	TGTGCCAGCAGCCGTCGACTAGCCCCCAATGAGCAGTTCTTC	TRBD2	.	TRBV11-3	TRBJ2-1
CSVETPGDTIYF	TGCAGCGTTGAAACCCCCGGGGACACCATATATTTT	.	.	TRBV29-1	TRBJ1-3
CASSSGGGYTF	TGTGCCAGCAGCTCGGGGGGAGGCTACACCTTC	.	.	TRBV7-8	TRBJ1-2
CASSPVYEDTQYF	TGCGCCAGCAGCCCTGTGTATGAGGATACGCAGTATTTT	.	.	TRBV5-1	TRBJ2-3
CASSSGTGKGAGELFF	TGCGCCAGCAGCTCCGGGACAGGGAAGGGGGCCGGGGAGCTGTTTTTT	TRBD1	few	TRBV4-3	TRBJ2-2
CASSPQVAADTTGELFF	TGCGCCAGCAGCCCACAGGTAGCGGCAGACACCACCGGGGAGCTGTTTTTT	.	.	TRBV5-1	TRBJ2-2
CAGRRDTSSYEQYF	TGTGCCGGACGACGGGACACAAGCTCCTACGAGCAGTACTTC	.	few	TRBV6-5	TRBJ2-7
CASSAGTGWTDTQYF	TGCGCCAGCAGCGCAGGGACAGGGTGGACAGATACGCAGTATTTT	TRBD1	.	TRBV5-1	TRBJ2-3
CASSLTGGDGANVLTF	TGCGCCAGCAGCTTGACAGGGGGGGATGGGGCCAACGTCCTGACTTTC	.	.	TRBV5-1	TRBJ2-6
CASSYSFGGPDIQYF	TGTGCCAGCAGTTACTCGTTTGGGGGACCGGACATTCAGTACTTC	.	many	TRBV6-5	TRBJ2-4
CASSSAPTQFF	TGTGCCAGCAGTTCTGCCCCCACTCAGTTCTTC	.	few	TRBV28	TRBJ2-1
CASSHELLGANVLTF	TGTGCCAGCAGCCATGAACTCCTTGGGGCCAACGTCCTGACTTTC	.	.	TRBV4-2	TRBJ2-6